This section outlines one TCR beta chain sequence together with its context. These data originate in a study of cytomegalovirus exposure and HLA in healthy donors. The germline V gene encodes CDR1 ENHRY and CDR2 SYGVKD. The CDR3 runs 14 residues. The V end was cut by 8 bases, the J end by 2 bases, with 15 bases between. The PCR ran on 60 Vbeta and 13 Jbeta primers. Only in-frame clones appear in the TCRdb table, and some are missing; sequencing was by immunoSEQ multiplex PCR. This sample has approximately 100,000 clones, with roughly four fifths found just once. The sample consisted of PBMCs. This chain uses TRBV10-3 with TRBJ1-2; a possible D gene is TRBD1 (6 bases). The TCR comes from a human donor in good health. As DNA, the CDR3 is TGTGCCATCCTGGATGCCACAGGGAACTATGGCTACACCTTC. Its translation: CAILDATGNYGYTF.